The rows below give T cell receptor beta chains drawn from one sample of a study of T-cell reconstitution after alpha-beta-depleted transplantation in children. TCRdb reprocessed the PCR reads via MiXCR and lists one record per CDR3 protein. The table shows roughly 150,000 distinct CDR3 sequences, with over 8.5% occurring only once. Sample: PBMCs, taken before TCRalphabeta/CD19-depleted stem cell transplant. The receptors were gathered from a boy between 2 and 10 years old with acute myeloid leukemia, due to receive a stem cell transplant. Each CDR3 is given with its conserved first and last residue. A D gene is named only where the DNA matches it firmly. Only some rows state a clone size, as once, few, many or a class for expanded clones.

CDR3aa	CDR3nt	abundance	v_gene	j_gene	d_gene
CASSARQGSSGNTIYF	TGTGCCAGCTCAGCAAGACAGGGTTCATCGGGAAACACCATATATTTT	many	TRBV18	TRBJ1-3	TRBD1
CSAEGLNGGTDTQYF	TGCAGCGCCGAGGGGCTAAACGGGGGCACAGATACGCAGTATTTT	many	TRBV29-1	TRBJ2-3	NA
CASSLSQNGELFF	TGCGCCAGCAGCTTGAGTCAGAACGGGGAGCTGTTTTTT	many	TRBV5-1	TRBJ2-2	NA
CAISESGNDYGYTF	TGTGCCATCAGTGAGTCGGGAAACGACTATGGCTACACCTTC	NA	TRBV10-3	TRBJ1-2	NA
CAWSPHVVRGIHGYTF	TGTGCCTGGAGTCCCCATGTGGTCAGGGGAATTCATGGCTACACCTTC	many	TRBV30	TRBJ1-2	NA
CASSPGTANEQFF	TGTGCCAGCAGTCCAGGGACAGCAAATGAGCAGTTCTTC	NA	TRBV12-3/TRBV12-4	TRBJ2-1	TRBD1
CASTPSLTSGANVLTF	TGCGCCAGCACCCCGTCCCTTACCTCAGGGGCCAACGTCCTGACTTTC	many	TRBV5-1	TRBJ2-6	NA
CSTDRGLKYEQYF	TGCAGTACCGACAGGGGGCTAAAGTACGAGCAGTACTTC	many	TRBV20-1	TRBJ2-7	TRBD1
CAISQGNQPQHF	TGTGCCATCAGTCAAGGGAATCAGCCCCAGCATTTT	many	TRBV10-3	TRBJ1-5	NA
CSVDRETQYF	TGCAGCGTTGACCGGGAGACCCAGTACTTC	many	TRBV29-1	TRBJ2-5	NA
CSASGASEIYEQYF	TGCAGTGCTAGTGGGGCTAGCGAGATCTACGAGCAGTACTTC	many	TRBV20-1	TRBJ2-7	NA
CASSQGSGDQETQYF	TGTGCCAGCAGCCAAGGTTCGGGGGACCAAGAGACCCAGTACTTC	many	TRBV3-1	TRBJ2-5	NA
CASSRSGTETQYF	TGTGCCAGCAGCCGTTCAGGGACGGAGACCCAGTACTTC	few	TRBV7-9	TRBJ2-5	NA
CASSLGLSNEQFF	TGCGCCAGCAGCTTGGGGCTTTCCAATGAGCAGTTCTTC	many	TRBV5-1	TRBJ2-1	NA
CASRFFGPGRRETQYF	TGTGCCAGCAGATTTTTCGGGCCCGGAAGGCGGGAGACCCAGTACTTC	many	TRBV7-9	TRBJ2-5	NA
CSAKPTTSSEASYEQYF	TGCAGTGCTAAGCCTACCACCTCTAGTGAGGCCTCCTACGAGCAGTACTTC	few	TRBV20-1	TRBJ2-7	NA
CASRTSGLTQGGDTEAFF	TGTGCCAGCAGGACCTCAGGGCTCACTCAAGGGGGTGACACTGAAGCTTTCTTT	NA	TRBV12-3/TRBV12-4	TRBJ1-1	NA
CASSLGRLAGFSSTDTQYF	TGTGCCAGCAGCTTAGGCAGGCTAGCGGGGTTCTCTAGCACAGATACGCAGTATTTT	many	TRBV13	TRBJ2-3	TRBD2
CASSPGGAEQYF	TGTGCCAGCAGCCCCGGGGGGGCCGAGCAGTACTTC	many	TRBV3-1	TRBJ2-7	TRBD2
CASSLEWPFLGDTGELFF	TGTGCCAGCAGCTTAGAATGGCCTTTCTTAGGGGACACCGGGGAGCTGTTTTTT	many	TRBV7-8	TRBJ2-2	NA
CASSQGTGWTQYF	TGTGCCAGCAGCCAAGGCACTGGGTGGACCCAGTACTTC	many	TRBV3-1	TRBJ2-5	NA
CSAPWTGWVNTEAFF	TGCAGTGCTCCCTGGACAGGGTGGGTGAACACTGAAGCTTTCTTT	many	TRBV20-1	TRBJ1-1	TRBD1
CASSQGNRQETQYF	TGTGCCAGCAGCCAAGGAAACAGACAAGAGACCCAGTACTTC	NA	TRBV3-1	TRBJ2-5	NA
CSASEGLAKETQYF	TGCAGTGCTAGTGAGGGACTAGCAAAAGAGACCCAGTACTTC	many	TRBV20-1	TRBJ2-5	TRBD2
CASSNRGDYGEKLFF	TGTGCCAGCAGTAACAGGGGCGACTATGGTGAAAAACTGTTTTTT	many	TRBV2	TRBJ1-4	TRBD1
CSAKFQGRGTEAFF	TGCAGTGCTAAGTTTCAGGGGCGCGGCACTGAAGCTTTCTTT	NA	TRBV20-1	TRBJ1-1	NA
CASTPGGSAVETQYF	TGTGCCAGCACCCCCGGCGGGTCCGCGGTAGAGACCCAGTACTTC	many	TRBV28	TRBJ2-5	NA
CASSLRTSGRAREQYF	TGTGCCAGCAGCTTAAGGACTAGCGGGAGGGCCCGCGAGCAGTACTTC	NA	TRBV5-6	TRBJ2-7	TRBD2
CASEVEGSPDTQYF	TGTGCCAGCGAGGTGGAAGGGTCTCCAGATACGCAGTATTTT	many	TRBV28	TRBJ2-3	NA
CASSLFMGQGSYGYTF	TGTGCCAGCAGCTTGTTTATGGGACAGGGGTCTTATGGCTACACCTTC	many	TRBV5-6	TRBJ1-2	TRBD1
CASSFEGGYTF	TGCGCCAGCAGCTTCGAAGGCGGCTACACCTTC	many	TRBV5-1	TRBJ1-2	NA
CAWSAGQLNEKLFF	TGTGCTTGGTCTGCGGGACAGCTTAATGAAAAACTGTTTTTT	NA	TRBV30	TRBJ1-4	TRBD1
CASSRHAGTGLDTQYF	TGTGCCAGCAGCCGCCACGCCGGGACAGGGTTAGATACGCAGTATTTT	many	TRBV6-5	TRBJ2-3	TRBD1
CASRLRGGAYNEQFF	TGTGCCAGCCGTCTACGGGGGGGGGCCTACAATGAGCAGTTCTTC	NA	TRBV12-3/TRBV12-4	TRBJ2-1	TRBD2
CASSSGTSMGYGYTF	TGTGCCAGCAGTTCCGGGACCTCCATGGGCTATGGCTACACCTTC	many	TRBV28	TRBJ1-2	NA
CASSRTSLAVQETQYF	TGTGCCAGCAGCCGTACATCCCTAGCTGTCCAAGAGACCCAGTACTTC	many	TRBV11-2	TRBJ2-5	NA
CASRWTDMNEGYTF	TGTGCCAGCAGGTGGACAGATATGAACGAGGGCTACACCTTC	NA	TRBV2	TRBJ1-2	NA
CASSQVPGNTEAFF	TGCGCCAGCAGCCAAGTTCCGGGTAACACTGAAGCTTTCTTT	many	TRBV4-1	TRBJ1-1	NA
CASGSAGTLQFF	TGTGCCAGCGGATCAGCAGGAACACTGCAGTTCTTC	many	TRBV6-1	TRBJ2-1	NA
CASRKIINTQYF	TGCGCCAGCAGGAAAATCATCAATACGCAGTATTTT	many	TRBV4-1	TRBJ2-3	NA
CASSWRTSGHTDTQYF	TGTGCCAGCAGCTGGCGGACTAGCGGTCACACAGATACGCAGTATTTT	many	TRBV7-2	TRBJ2-3	TRBD2
CASSPIDRASSYNSPLHF	TGTGCCAGCAGTCCTATCGACAGGGCCAGCTCCTATAATTCACCCCTCCACTTT	many	TRBV11-3	TRBJ1-6	TRBD1
CASSPDTETQYF	TGTGCCAGCAGCCCGGATACAGAGACCCAGTACTTC	many	TRBV7-2	TRBJ2-5	NA
CASSLVENTEAFF	TGTGCCAGCAGCTTAGTCGAGAACACTGAAGCTTTCTTT	NA	TRBV7-3	TRBJ1-1	NA
CASSQEGDSFF	TGTGCCAGCAGCCAAGAAGGAGACAGCTTCTTC	many	TRBV14	TRBJ1-2	NA
CASSLGRIGRYGYTF	TGTGCCAGCAGCTTAGGAAGAATAGGGCGCTATGGCTACACCTTC	many	TRBV7-9	TRBJ1-2	NA
CSVGQGGNTIYF	TGCAGCGTGGGACAGGGGGGAAACACCATATATTTT	many	TRBV29-1	TRBJ1-3	TRBD1